Sequencing of this T cell receptor (beta chain) was carried out in a study of vaccination and CD4 T cells after COVID-19. The wider study: A median of 101 days (range 35 to 161) separated diagnosis from post-COVID sampling. Cells were stimulated with overlapping spike peptides from SARS-CoV-2, HCoV-NL63, HCoV-OC43 and HCoV-229E.

Stated treatment: roughly 11-day PBMC culture with coronavirus spike peptide pools or control peptides (ViraFEST assay). The unexposed donor provided CD4+ T cells, which were taken before the COVID-19 pandemic (2011-2018). This clonotype was detected only a few times. The antigen is not known. Germline V gene lookup returns CDR1 DFQATT and CDR2 SNEGSKA (reference sequence). The ends were cut back, 4 bases at V and 3 bases at J, with 21 bases in the middle. CDR3 length: 16 residues. Sequenced with the Oncomine TCR Beta short-read assay was DNA taken from cultured CD4+ T cells. MiXCR, applied by TCRdb to the PCR reads, yields one record per CDR3 protein. This table has about 8,000 distinct CDR3 sequences, 36% appearing once.

Sequenced input: CD4+ T cells from blood, cultured in vitro. The gene calls are TRBV20-1 and TRBJ2-5; TRBD2 is a possible D gene (6 bases). The receptor was isolated from a human donor in good health. This CDR3 is CSANPPAGKVEETQYF. The CDR3 nucleotides read TGCAGTGCTAACCCCCCGGCGGGGAAAGTGGAAGAGACCCAGTACTTC.